This TCR beta chain stems from a study of blood T cells in healthy people across ages. The CDR3 contains 11 residues. Germline CDR1 SGHRS, CDR2 YFSETQ. The V and J ends lost 7 bases and 9 bases respectively, with 11 bases between them. As for this clonotype: The antigen remains unidentified.

Points from the study as a whole: Unsorted PBMC input precluded a conclusive naive versus antigen-experienced comparison.

PCR was performed a second time for about 7 to 11 cycles using a sample-barcoded 5' primer and a J-beta primer mix. Individual samples furnished no less than 2.5 million CDR3-containing paired-end reads apiece. TCRdb reprocessed the 5' RACE reads via MiXCR and lists one record per CDR3 protein. The table shows under 1 million distinct CDR3 sequences, with 40% to 50% occurring only once. This receptor was obtained from a man in his 60s in good health. Input material: blood. V usage is TRBV5-1 and J usage is TRBJ2-1; D assignment may be TRBD1 or TRBD2 (5 bases each). The CDR3 DNA reads TGCGCCAGCGGCGCTGGGGGTGAGCAGTTCTTC. Its translation: CASGAGGEQFF.